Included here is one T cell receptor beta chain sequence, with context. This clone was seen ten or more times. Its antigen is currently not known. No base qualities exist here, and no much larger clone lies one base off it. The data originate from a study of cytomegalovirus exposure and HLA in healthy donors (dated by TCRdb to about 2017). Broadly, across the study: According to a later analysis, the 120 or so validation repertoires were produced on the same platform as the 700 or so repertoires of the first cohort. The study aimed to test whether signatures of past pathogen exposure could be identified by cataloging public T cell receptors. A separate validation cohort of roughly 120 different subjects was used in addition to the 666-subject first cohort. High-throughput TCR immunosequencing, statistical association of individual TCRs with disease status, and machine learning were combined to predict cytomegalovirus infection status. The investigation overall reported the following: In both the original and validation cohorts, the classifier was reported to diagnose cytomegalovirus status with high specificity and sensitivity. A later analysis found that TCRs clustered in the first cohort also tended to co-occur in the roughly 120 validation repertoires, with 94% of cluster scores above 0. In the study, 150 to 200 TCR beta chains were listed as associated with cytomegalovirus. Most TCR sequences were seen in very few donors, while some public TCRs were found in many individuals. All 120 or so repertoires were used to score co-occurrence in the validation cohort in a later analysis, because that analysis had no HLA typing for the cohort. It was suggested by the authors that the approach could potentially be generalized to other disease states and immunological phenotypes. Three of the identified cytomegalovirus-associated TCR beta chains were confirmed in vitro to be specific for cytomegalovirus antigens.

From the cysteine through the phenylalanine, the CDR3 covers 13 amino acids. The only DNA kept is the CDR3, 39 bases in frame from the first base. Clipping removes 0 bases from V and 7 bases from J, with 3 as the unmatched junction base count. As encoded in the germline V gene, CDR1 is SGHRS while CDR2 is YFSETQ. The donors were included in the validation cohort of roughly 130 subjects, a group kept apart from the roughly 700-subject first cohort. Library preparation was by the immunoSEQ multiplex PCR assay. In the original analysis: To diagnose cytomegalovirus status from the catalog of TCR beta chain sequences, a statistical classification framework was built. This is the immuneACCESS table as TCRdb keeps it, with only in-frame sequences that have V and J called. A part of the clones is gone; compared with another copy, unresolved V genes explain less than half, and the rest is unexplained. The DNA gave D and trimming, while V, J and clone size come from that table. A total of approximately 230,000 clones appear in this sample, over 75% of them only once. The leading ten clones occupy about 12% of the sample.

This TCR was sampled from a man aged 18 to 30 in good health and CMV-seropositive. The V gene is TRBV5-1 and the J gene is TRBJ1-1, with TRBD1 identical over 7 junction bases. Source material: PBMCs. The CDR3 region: CASSLGQGDEAFF. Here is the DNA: TGCGCCAGCAGCTTGGGACAGGGTGATGAAGCTTTCTTT. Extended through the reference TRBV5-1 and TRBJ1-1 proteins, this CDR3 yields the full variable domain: KAGVTQTPRYLIKTRGQQVTLSCSPISGHRSVSWYQQTPGQGLQFLFEYFSETQRNKGNFPGRFSGRQFSNSRSEMNVSTLELGDSALYLCASSLGQGDEAFFGQGTRLTVV.